This T cell receptor beta chain was sequenced for a study of identical twins. Study-level points and caveats: Memory repertoires lacked the insertion deficit that abundant cord blood beta clonotypes showed.

This clonotype was seen only a few times. Its target is unknown. Each donor (without exception) was a healthy Caucasian. Germline CDR1 is DFQATT and CDR2 is SNEGSKA (reference sequence). This CDR3 is built from 13 residues. V was trimmed by 5 bases and J by 4 bases, leaving 13 bases between them. Template switching, a step in the protocol, added a universal primer site, and cDNA carried unique molecular identifiers. A single record per CDR3 protein comes from TCRdb applying MiXCR to the 5' RACE reads. The sample shows 400,000 to 500,000 distinct CDR3 sequences, approximately 14% of them seen only once. These records were also assigned to another study, of yellow fever vaccine responses in identical twins. That publication notes: Twins reportedly appeared to share part of their vaccine T cell response while keeping part individual.

The chain joins TRBV20-1 to TRBJ2-3; D possibly corresponds to TRBD2 (6 bases). Sequenced material: CD4+ T cells sorted from blood. The receptor was isolated from a woman aged 18-29 years in good health. The CDR3 nucleotides are TGCAGTGCTCGGGGCCCGGGGGCAGATACGCAGTATTTT. This sequence encodes CSARGPGADTQYF.